A selection of T cell receptor beta chains follows, all from one sample in a study of blood T cell repertoires in COVID-19. The method was immunoSEQ multiplex PCR; TCRdb's version includes in-frame clones alone and lacks a portion of them. The data show 65,000 to 70,000 clones, with 85% seen just once and about 3.2% held by the top ten. The sample was peripheral blood. These receptor sequences come from an older man with acute or convalescent COVID-19. Both conserved end residues are part of each CDR3. The D gene is left open where the match is weak.

d_call v_call cdr3_aa
- TRBV14 CASSRYLQDGEKLFF
TRBD1 TRBV13 CASVQGVGDTEAFF
TRBD1 TRBV9 CASSVDRPKGADTQYF
- TRBV19 CASSTRQQGSGETQYF
TRBD1 TRBV2 CASSVQGANTEAFF
- TRBV6-5 CASSYRGLYGYTF
- TRBV12-3/TRBV12-4 CASSLDYREGYTF
TRBD1 TRBV6-2/TRBV6-3 CASSRPGTAQGLFF
TRBD1 TRBV19 CASNGRGQPNYGYTF
TRBD1 TRBV7-2 CASSPRQGPAGNTIYF
TRBD1 TRBV25-1 CASVHSGTGGWNTEAFF
- TRBV6-2/TRBV6-3 CASSTAGYGNTIYF
TRBD2 TRBV2 CASTPGGADTQYF
TRBD2 TRBV7-2 CASSLARGGSYEQYF
TRBD1 TRBV7-2 CASSFGPWDRASEQYF
- TRBV28 CASTLGGNNQPQHF
- TRBV2 CASSEFGGRGNTEAFF
TRBD2 TRBV3-1/TRBV3-2 CASSRISSGSSYNEQFF
TRBD1 TRBV30 CAWSLGGQAFYGYTF
TRBD2 TRBV5-4 CASSLVRGSGSYGGYEQYF
- TRBV10-1 CASSDAGVQYF
- TRBV6-5 CASSHGSGGTEAFF
TRBD1 TRBV6-6 CASRTGTGTYEQYF
- TRBV24-1 CATSDPGRGYEQYF
TRBD1 TRBV5-1 CASSPRAGQGHGYTF
- TRBV6-6 CASRLTAFNQPQHF
TRBD2 TRBV19 CASSISGRVTETQYF
- TRBV6-2/TRBV6-3 CASSYPLARAYNEQFF
- TRBV5-1 CASSFGDTQYF
TRBD2 TRBV7-9 CASSLRREGSYEQYF
TRBD1 TRBV5-1 CASTSTGAHYGYTF
- TRBV18 CASSPQDINQPQHF
- TRBV4-1 CASTLAGAIPPSGELFF
- TRBV7-6 CASSSYYSEQYF
- TRBV19 CASIARRDVKAFF
- TRBV5-6 CASSSTGAQETQYF
TRBD1 TRBV20-1 CSASPGQTRKLFF
- TRBV5-1 CASSLASGVGELFF
TRBD2 TRBV24-1 CATSEGHGGTGANVLTF
TRBD1 TRBV23-1 CASSQSGFTGQAYEQYF
- TRBV9 CASSPWGGGETQYF